Presented here are 25 T cell receptor beta chains from one specimen sequenced in a study of cytomegalovirus exposure and HLA in healthy donors. Use of 60 Vbeta and 13 Jbeta primers characterized the PCR. Libraries were prepared by immunoSEQ multiplex PCR; TCRdb keeps only in-frame clonotypes and omits some of them. There are roughly 170,000 clones in the sample; about 80% occur only once, and 2.2% lies in the top ten. The sequencing sample was made of PBMCs. The receptor source for this set is a woman in her thirties in good health and CMV-seronegative.

This chain links TRBV16 with TRBJ1-5; D is uncertain. The V gene's germline CDR1 is KGHSY and CDR2 FQNENV. The CDR3 consists of 12 residues. Trimming left V 4 bases short and J 7 bases short, with 8 bases between. CDR3 bases: TGTGCCAGCAGCCTTACCGGGCAGCCCCAGCATTTT. It yields the protein CASSLTGQPQHF. Variable domain in full (rest from reference TRBV16 and TRBJ1-5): GEEVAQTPKHLVRGEGQKAKLYCAPIKGHSYVFWYQQVLKNEFKFLISFQNENVFDETGMPKERFSAKCLPNSPCSLEIQATKLEDSAVYFCASSLTGQPQHFGDGTRLSIL.

This chain joins TRBV5-1 and TRBJ2-3; TRBD1 aligns across 9 bases. The length of the CDR3 is 17 residues. The germline CDR1 and CDR2 sequences are SGHRS and YFSETQ. With V trimmed by 4 bases and J by 4 bases, 13 bases remained unmatched. This CDR3 reads CASSAITGGVLSDTQYF. The CDR3 nucleotides are TGCGCCAGCAGCGCGATCACAGGGGGCGTATTATCAGATACGCAGTATTTT.

The chain recombines TRBV27 with TRBJ2-7; tentatively, D is TRBD1 (6 bases). CDR1 and CDR2 (germline): MNHEY, SMNVEV (reference sequence). The CDR3 runs 14 residues. The ends were cut back, 1 base at V and 2 bases at J, with 9 bases in the middle. The CDR3 protein is CASSLYDRPYEQYF. CDR3 nucleotides: TGTGCCAGCAGTTTATACGACAGGCCCTACGAGCAGTACTTC.

The chain couples TRBV28 to TRBJ2-7, with 9 bases aligning to TRBD1. Per the germline V gene, CDR1 is MDHEN and CDR2 is SYDVKM. J lost 2 bases, V lost 11 bases, and 7 bases had no gene match. This CDR3 is built from 13 residues. In DNA, the CDR3 is TGTGCCTCAGAAGGACAGGGGACCTACGAGCAGTACTTC. It encodes CASEGQGTYEQYF.

This sequence joins TRBV28 and TRBJ1-1; possibly TRBD1 for D (6 bases). The ends were cut back, 3 bases at V and 1 base at J, with 9 bases in the middle. CDR1 and CDR2 from the germline V gene are MDHEN and SYDVKM. The CDR3 loop spans 14 amino acids. CDR3 sequence: CASSFRGTNTEAFF. CDR3 sequence (DNA): TGTGCCAGCAGTTTCAGGGGCACGAACACTGAAGCTTTCTTT. The full variable domain, with the rest looked up from reference TRBV28 and TRBJ1-1, is DVKVTQSSRYLVKRTGEKVFLECVQDMDHENMFWYRQDPGLGLRLIYFSYDVKMKEKGDIPEGYSVSREKKERFSLILESASTNQTSMYLCASSFRGTNTEAFFGQGTRLTVV.

This clone was seen more than once but under ten times. The chain joins TRBV29-1 to TRBJ2-1; D ambiguous. CDR3 length: 13 amino acids. Germline CDR1 is SQVTM and CDR2 is ANQGSEA. V was cut by 5 bases and J by 5 bases, with 13 bases left in between. CDR3 coding DNA: TGCAGCGTTACCCGCCAGGTGGACAATGAGCAGTTCTTC. It encodes CSVTRQVDNEQFF.

Only a few counts were recorded for this clone. The chain couples TRBV6-5 to TRBJ2-1, with 9 positions matching TRBD2. This CDR3 is 14 amino acids long. V shed 2 bases, J shed 4 bases, and the junction held 0 bases outside the gene matches. Germline V gene lookup returns CDR1 MNHEY and CDR2 SVGAGI. CDR3 bases: TGTGCCAGCAGTTACAGCGGGGGGTACAATGAGCAGTTCTTC. Translated, it gives CASSYSGGYNEQFF.

This clone was recorded only once. The chain combines TRBV30 with TRBJ1-2; no clear D gene. Germline CDR1 is GTSNPN and CDR2 is SVGIG (reference sequence). This CDR3 is 14 amino acids long. V lost 5 bases to trimming and J lost 8 bases, with 21 bases between them. In DNA, the CDR3 is TGTGCCTGGTCCTTAGGTGGTGGCGGTGGAGGCTACACCTTC. Translation: CAWSLGGGGGGYTF.

In DNA, the CDR3 is TGTGCCAGCAGCCAAGATATAGGGCTAGCGGGAGGAGAGACCCAGTACTTC. It translates to CASSQDIGLAGGETQYF. This sequence joins TRBV4-2 and TRBJ2-5, with 11 bases lining up with TRBD2. In germline, CDR1 is LGHNA, CDR2 YNFKEQ. After removal of 0 bases from V and 4 bases from J, the junction contained 7 bases not matched to a gene. This CDR3 is 17 amino acids long.

J is TRBJ1-5 and V is TRBV2, with D perhaps TRBD1 (5 bases). The V and J ends lost 5 bases and 7 bases respectively, with 12 bases between them. This CDR3 comprises 13 residues. The germline gives CDR1 SNHLY, CDR2 FYNNEI. The CDR3 loop reads CASSTQGEQPQHF. Written as DNA, the CDR3 is TGTGCCAGCAGTACCCAGGGCGAACAGCCCCAGCATTTT.

The chain combines TRBV18 with TRBJ1-1; 11 bases align to TRBD1. The CDR3 length is 15 residues. Germline loops: CDR1 KGHSH, CDR2 LQKENI. J lost 3 bases, V lost 5 bases, and 5 bases had no gene match. CDR3 coding DNA: TGTGCCAGCTCATGGACAGGGGGCTGGGACACTGAAGCTTTCTTT. This translates into CASSWTGGWDTEAFF.

The V and J genes are TRBV7-9 and TRBJ2-5; 8 bases map to TRBD1. The CDR3 is 17 residues long. Germline CDR1 reads SEHNR; CDR2 reads FQNEAQ (reference sequence). Germline trimming cut 4 bases from V and 5 bases from J; bases unmatched to any gene: 15. Written as DNA, the CDR3 is TGTGCCAGCAGCTCCCCGACAGGGGCTCCGATGACGGAGACCCAGTACTTC. Protein: CASSSPTGAPMTETQYF.

The CDR3 coding sequence is TGTGCCAGCAGCTTTAGGCTAGCGGGGTTTAACGGGGAGCTGTTTTTT. Its translation: CASSFRLAGFNGELFF. The gene calls are TRBV5-5 and TRBJ2-2, with TRBD2 matching over 9 bases. V was clipped by 2 bases and J by 7 bases; unmatched bases: 9. From germline, CDR1 is SGHKS and CDR2 YYEKEE (reference sequence). The CDR3 consists of 16 residues.

This clone was seen only once. This sequence joins TRBV5-1 and TRBJ2-5, with 7 nucleotides matching TRBD1. The J call may be faulty, since TRBJ2-7 better matches the DNA end. Germline V CDR1 and CDR2: SGHRS, YFSETQ. The CDR3 totals 13 residues. The CDR3 loop is CASSGGQTYEQYF. In DNA, the CDR3 is TGCGCCAGCAGCGGGGGACAGACCTACGAGCAGTACTTC.

This chain connects TRBV7-6 to TRBJ2-7; 7 bases line up with TRBD2. Germline V CDR1 and CDR2: SGHVS, FNYEAQ. The J segment lost 2 bases and the V segment lost 5 bases, leaving 9 bases of the junction unmatched. This CDR3 has 15 residues. CDR3 nucleotide sequence: TGTGCCAGCAGCCCCAATAGCGGGCACGCCTACGAGCAGTACTTC. It codes for CASSPNSGHAYEQYF.

The chain links TRBV7-2 to TRBJ1-2; D is undetermined. Germline lookup yields CDR1 SGHTA and CDR2 FQGNSA. CDR3 size: 14 residues. Between the trimmed V and J ends, which lost 4 bases and 2 bases, there was a span of 11 bases. The CDR3 is CASSSRTGNYGYTF. In nucleotides, the CDR3 is TGTGCCAGCAGCTCACGGACGGGAAACTATGGCTACACCTTC.

A few counts support this clone. The CDR3 loop reads CASSFQGDEQYF. CDR3 in DNA: TGTGCCAGCAGCTTTCAGGGGGACGAGCAGTACTTC. The chain couples TRBV5-6 to TRBJ2-7; 7 bases agree with TRBD1. The CDR3 is made up of 12 amino acids. CDR1 SGHDT and CDR2 YYEEEE come from the germline V gene. The J segment lost 5 bases and the V segment lost 2 bases, leaving 1 base of the junction unmatched.

The rearrangement links TRBV2 to TRBJ2-1; maybe TRBD2 (6 bases). Germline-derived CDR1 and CDR2 are SNHLY and FYNNEI. The V gene lost 9 bases and the J gene lost 7 bases, with 13 bases spanning the gap. CDR3 length: 12 amino acids. CDR3 nucleotides: TGTGCCAGTCTAAAGGAGGGGAATGAGCAGTTCTTC. It is translated as CASLKEGNEQFF.

CDR3 residues: CASSWSGEPLQPQHF. In nucleotides, the CDR3 is TGTGCCAGCAGTTGGTCAGGGGAACCGTTACAGCCCCAGCATTTT. This chain joins TRBV28 and TRBJ1-5, with a weak D call TRBD1 (6 bases). Trimming pared 4 bases from V and 7 bases from J, leaving 17 bases between. Germline-derived CDR1 and CDR2 are MDHEN and SYDVKM. The length of the CDR3 is 15 residues. The entire variable domain, with the rest obtained from reference TRBV28 and TRBJ1-5, is as follows: DVKVTQSSRYLVKRTGEKVFLECVQDMDHENMFWYRQDPGLGLRLIYFSYDVKMKEKGDIPEGYSVSREKKERFSLILESASTNQTSMYLCASSWSGEPLQPQHFGDGTRLSIL.

The chain links TRBV19 to TRBJ2-1, with a possible D match to TRBD2 (6 bases). The CDR3 runs to 15 residues. V shed 1 base and J shed 6 bases, with 13 bases lying between them. Looked up from germline, CDR1 is LNHDA and CDR2 is SQIVND (reference sequence). The CDR3 DNA is TGTGCCAGTAGTATAGTCGTTCGCGGGACCAATGAGCAGTTCTTC. Translation gives CASSIVVRGTNEQFF. The full variable domain, with the rest looked up from reference TRBV19 and TRBJ2-1, is DGGITQSPKYLFRKEGQNVTLSCEQNLNHDAMYWYRQDPGQGLRLIYYSQIVNDFQKGDIAEGYSVSREKKESFPLTVTSAQKNPTAFYLCASSIVVRGTNEQFFGPGTRLTVL.

The gene calls are TRBV14 and TRBJ2-7; D is possibly TRBD1 (6 bases). Deletions cut 0 bases from V and 2 bases from J, with 14 bases between. The CDR3 contains 16 residues. Germline CDR1 SGHDN, CDR2 FVKESK. The chain's CDR3 is CASSQDLDRFPYEQYF. The CDR3 region has the DNA TGTGCCAGCAGCCAAGACTTAGACAGGTTCCCCTACGAGCAGTACTTC.

The CDR3 DNA sequence: TGCGCCAGCAGCCAAGATAGGACAGGGACCAATGAGCAGTTCTTC. It encodes CASSQDRTGTNEQFF. The chain combines TRBV4-3 with TRBJ2-1, with 8 positions matching TRBD1. V lost 0 bases to trimming and J lost 6 bases; unmatched junction nucleotides: 4. This CDR3 region has 15 residues. CDR1 and CDR2 (germline): LGHNA, YSLEER.

The chain has TRBV10-3 and TRBJ2-5; no definite D call. V was shortened by 3 bases and J by 0 bases, with 8 bases between the two germline ends. CDR1 ENHRY and CDR2 SYGVKD come from the germline V gene. The CDR3 consists of 14 residues. CDR3 DNA sequence: TGTGCCATCAGTGACCCCAGAAACCAAGAGACCCAGTACTTC. Its protein is CAISDPRNQETQYF.

CDR3 nucleotide sequence: TGTGCCAGCAGCTTGTTCAACAGAGACAATGAGCAGTTCTTC. It translates to CASSLFNRDNEQFF. The rearrangement links TRBV5-6 to TRBJ2-1; D is unresolved. The CDR3 has 14 residues. The germline gives CDR1 SGHDT, CDR2 YYEEEE. Trimming left V 1 base short and J 5 bases short, with 10 bases between. Using reference TRBV5-6 and TRBJ2-1 for the parts outside the CDR3, the full variable domain is DAGVTQSPTHLIKTRGQQVTLRCSPKSGHDTVSWYQQALGQGPQFIFQYYEEEERQRGNFPDRFSGHQFPNYSSELNVNALLLGDSALYLCASSLFNRDNEQFFGPGTRLTVL.

The chain employs TRBV28 and TRBJ2-1, with D unresolved. The germline V gene encodes CDR1 MDHEN and CDR2 SYDVKM. The CDR3 contains 15 residues. V gave up 8 bases and J gave up 3 bases, with 17 bases separating them. The CDR3 DNA reads as TGTGCCAGCCCCCCCCCGAGCCTTGACTACAATGAGCAGTTCTTC. Translation gives CASPPPSLDYNEQFF.